This is a list of T cell receptor beta chains from one sample in a study of shared clonotypes between healthy human individuals. Produced via immunoSEQ multiplex PCR; TCRdb's table is partial and in-frame only. Of about 1 million clones listed, more than 60% were seen once; the top ten hold roughly 1.5%. Sequenced material: memory CD4+ T cells sorted from blood. The receptors come from a man aged 18 to 35 in good health. Each CDR3 is given with its conserved first and last residue. For some rows the clone size is stated as once, few or many, or as a class when expanded; others skip it.

j_call clone_size cdr3_length v_call cdr3_aa
TRBJ2-2 many 13 TRBV2 CASLRDSTGELFF
TRBJ2-7 NA 14 TRBV5-1 CASSLSVTDYEQYF
TRBJ2-3 NA 12 TRBV7-9 CASSPGADTQYF
TRBJ2-6 NA 15 TRBV18 CASSPPNSGANVLTF
TRBJ2-7 NA 15 TRBV7-9 CASSSHSGLDYEQYF
TRBJ1-4 NA 15 TRBV7-8 CASSFRQGAREKLFF
TRBJ2-7 NA 11 TRBV2 CASSPNYEQYF
TRBJ2-7 few 14 TRBV5-1 CASGPSGEPYEQYF
TRBJ2-7 NA 13 TRBV29-1 CSATGGYPYEQYF
TRBJ2-3 many 14 TRBV9 CASSVVQERSTQYF
TRBJ2-3 NA 15 TRBV6-5 CASRFSGGESDTQYF